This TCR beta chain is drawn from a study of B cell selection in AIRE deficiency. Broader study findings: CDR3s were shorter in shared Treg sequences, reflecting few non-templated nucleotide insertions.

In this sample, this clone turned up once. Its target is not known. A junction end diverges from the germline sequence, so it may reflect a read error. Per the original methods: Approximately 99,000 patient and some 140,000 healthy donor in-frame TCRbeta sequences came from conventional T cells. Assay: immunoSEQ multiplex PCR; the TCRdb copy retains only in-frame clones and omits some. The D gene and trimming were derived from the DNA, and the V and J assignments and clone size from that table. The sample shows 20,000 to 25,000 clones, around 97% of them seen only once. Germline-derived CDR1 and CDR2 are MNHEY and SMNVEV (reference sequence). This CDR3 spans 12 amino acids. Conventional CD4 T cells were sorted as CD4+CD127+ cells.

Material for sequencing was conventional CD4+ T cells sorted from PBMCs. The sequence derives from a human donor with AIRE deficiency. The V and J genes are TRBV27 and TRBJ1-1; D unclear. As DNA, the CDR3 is TGTGCCAGCAGTTGGGAGAACACTGAAGCCTTCTTT. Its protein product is CASSWENTEAFF.